The rows below give T cell receptor beta chains drawn from one sample of a study of beta chain features in type 1 diabetes. The assay was immunoSEQ multiplex PCR, and TCRdb's table has in-frame clones only and misses some. The sample has around 500,000 clones; over 10% are singletons. The specimen was naive CD4+ T cells from blood. These receptors were collected from a woman aged 18-29 years in good health. Both conserved end residues are part of each CDR3.

TRBJ1-4 TRBV9 CASSVGGQNEKLFF
TRBJ1-4 TRBV7-2 CASSSDRGEKLFF
TRBJ2-6 TRBV10-3 CATRSSETGANVLTF
TRBJ2-7 TRBV7-9 CASSLVAFSYEQYF
TRBJ1-1 TRBV11-3 CASSSPPRRNTEAFF
TRBJ2-7 TRBV18 CASSPRLDEQYF
TRBJ1-1 TRBV30 CASGQLNTEAFF
TRBJ1-1 TRBV5-1 CASSLGVHTEAFF
TRBJ2-2 TRBV7-2 CASSSGQSGELFF
TRBJ2-4 TRBV4-1 CASSQGQLAKNIQYF
TRBJ1-1 TRBV7-9 CASSSGQGNTEAFF
TRBJ1-6 TRBV18 CASSRMSQGNSPLHF
TRBJ2-5 TRBV4-1 CASSQGRGGSPQETQYF
TRBJ2-5 TRBV7-2 CASSSDGGLETQYF
TRBJ2-4 TRBV18 CASSRSVGVENIQYF
TRBJ2-3 TRBV6-5 CASSASGGADTQYF
TRBJ2-3 TRBV5-4 CASSPAGSTDTQYF
TRBJ2-5 TRBV7-9 CASSLVWAGETQYF
TRBJ2-5 TRBV12-5 CASGLEKGAGETQYF
TRBJ1-2 TRBV30 CAWSGLPGQGADYGYTF
TRBJ2-5 TRBV5-4 CASSLVPAGVRETQYF
TRBJ2-1 TRBV15 CATSMGVNNEQFF
TRBJ1-1 TRBV28 CASSLYLGHLMNTEAFF
TRBJ2-5 TRBV29-1 CSVGGRASETQYF
TRBJ2-5 TRBV18 CASSLVGETQYF
TRBJ2-3 TRBV4-3 CASSQERGRWVNTDTQYF
TRBJ2-3 TRBV7-9 CASILGVTDTQYF
TRBJ2-7 TRBV14 CASSQGGTGNIEQYF
TRBJ2-5 TRBV14 CASSRGGLRETQYF
TRBJ2-3 TRBV4-2 CASSKDYGYRTDTQYF
TRBJ1-5 TRBV7-9 CASSLNNQPQHF
TRBJ2-7 TRBV7-2 CASSLQGAGEQYF
TRBJ2-3 TRBV11-2 CASSSGPGFSKYF
TRBJ2-5 TRBV7-9 CASSLSGTQETQYF
TRBJ1-4 TRBV4-3 CASSQDLVGRSNEKLFF
TRBJ2-7 TRBV5-1 CASCKDPHLYEQYF
TRBJ1-1 TRBV28 CASSYDILAEAFF
TRBJ1-1 TRBV6-1 CASSAFGGGTEAFF
TRBJ2-1 TRBV14 CASSLIGYSYNEQFF
TRBJ2-1 TRBV11-2 CASSLDRGGEQFF
TRBJ2-4 TRBV9 CASSVAGFASIQYF
TRBJ2-7 TRBV7-2 CASSPLPYGDIYEQYF
TRBJ1-2 TRBV4-2 CASSQEGRLGGYTF
TRBJ2-5 TRBV9 CASSRGASGEQETQYF
TRBJ2-3 TRBV18 CASSLGTIYADTQYF
TRBJ2-5 TRBV7-2 CASSLNTVQETQYF
TRBJ2-7 TRBV27 CASRTGPYEQYF
TRBJ1-2 TRBV5-1 CASSTQGANYGYTF
TRBJ2-1 TRBV5-4 CASSSAVTKTAKAFF
TRBJ2-3 TRBV5-4 CASSFVGWRGTSGGTDTQYF
TRBJ2-3 TRBV7-6 CASSLVVATRNAKYF
TRBJ2-7 TRBV2 CASTGQGLAYEQYF
TRBJ1-3 TRBV30 CAWTIGQGGNTIYF
TRBJ2-1 TRBV14 CASSRLGNSYNEQFF
TRBJ1-3 TRBV9 CASSAGQGGVGTIYF
TRBJ2-5 TRBV7-9 CASSHPSRKTQYF
TRBJ2-3 TRBV9 CASSVVGELGTDTQYF
TRBJ2-4 TRBV5-6 CASSLAGEIAKNIQYF
TRBJ2-5 TRBV29-1 CSVMTSRGETQYF
TRBJ2-3 TRBV30 CAWSTSDTQYF